This TCR beta chain was recorded in a study of blood T cell repertoires in COVID-19 (dated by TCRdb to between 2020 and 2021). As for the study more broadly: Samples from collaborators originated in the United States, Italy and Spain and spanned both the acute and convalescent phases of COVID-19. Samples were obtained from the ongoing ImmuneRACE study (first 160 participants) and from over 1,000 subjects provided by 6 global collaborators. Subjects who had been exposed to COVID-19, were actively infected with it, or had recovered from it provided the deeply sampled blood TCRbeta repertoires that made up the dataset. Where available, HLA class I and class II types were taken from metadata supplied by the sample provider and were not determined by assay-based typing. The material from the prospective study consisted of cDNA or gDNA derived from T cells, B-cell-depleted T cells, or PBMCs. The repertoires were released in a freely available public database meant as a resource for research on the immune response to SARS-CoV-2. Sample metadata almost always included a de-identified subject ID, COVID-19 status, age in years and sex. What the work shows at the level of the full study, not this receptor alone: How much clinical and demographic metadata was included differed by source and by participant, and the metadata was provided uncurated.

Enrolling through a virtual design, the prospective study's participants ranged in age from about 18 to 89 years and lived across about two dozen United States geographic areas. To assign participants to cohorts, the prospective study relied on clinical history that participants themselves reported in a screening survey and a study questionnaire. Exposed participants had been in contact, within 2 weeks of entering the study, with a person who had a PCR-confirmed or clinician-diagnosed case of COVID-19. In the prospective study, whole blood, serum and a nasopharyngeal or oropharyngeal swab were collected from each participant by mobile phlebotomists. Additional blood draws and questionnaires over a 2-month period could optionally be provided by prospective study participants. Before DNA extraction, blood samples from the prospective study were shipped at room temperature or frozen. About this clone: No antigen is known for it. No qualities accompany the bases; no much larger clone lies one base away.

TCRbeta CDR3 regions were amplified from genomic DNA using the immunoSEQ Assay, a bias-controlled multiplex PCR. Regarding the original processing steps: The number of nucleated cells in each sample was estimated by amplification of reference gene primers within the assay. Sequence reads were collapsed and filtered to measure the absolute abundance of every unique TCRbeta CDR3 rearrangement. For each sample, productive Simpson clonality was calculated as the square root of Simpson's diversity index across productive rearrangements. Not all clones reach the TCRdb copy of this immuneACCESS table, which keeps in-frame sequences only. Checked studies attribute under half of the gap to unresolved V genes and leave the rest unexplained. V and J calls and clone size follow that table, whereas D and trimming were derived from the DNA. Present in this sample are under 250,000 clones, roughly 85% of which were seen just once. Less than 4% of the sample is held by the ten biggest clonotypes.

The sequenced sample was PBMCs or T cells enriched from blood (not recorded which). The source is a woman aged 40 to 55 who had been exposed to COVID-19.

The CDR3: CASRTDNNQPQHF. The nucleotide sequence reads as follows: TGTGCCAGCAGAACGGACAACAATCAGCCCCAGCATTTT. Here the chain combines TRBV2 and TRBJ1-5; TRBD1 is a possible D gene, resting on 5 matching bases. Based on the germline V gene, the CDR1 and CDR2 sequences are SNHLY and FYNNEI. V is reduced by 6 bases and J by 3 bases, leaving a spacing of 9 bases between them. Its CDR3 holds 13 amino acids, cysteine through phenylalanine. The CDR3 DNA has 39 bases and is translated from base 1.